The present entry profiles one T cell receptor beta chain with its context. The data belong to a study of graft-versus-host responses after intestinal transplantation. Study overall: Every recipient had anti-thymocyte globulin induction and two to three years of tacrolimus plus steroids.

This table comes from immunoSEQ multiplex PCR, and its TCRdb copy is limited to in-frame clones, with some not included. The sample lists some 40,000 clones; approximately 93% were seen once. The CDR3 consists of 16 residues. CDR1 and CDR2 (germline): SGHRS, YFSETQ. V dropped 4 bases and J dropped 4; count of bases not matched to a gene: 10. The chain links TRBV5-1 to TRBJ2-1, with 8 bases lining up with TRBD2. This sample comprised PBMCs, obtained approximately 700 days after intestinal transplantation. The sequence was obtained from a human patient who received an intestinal transplant, so some T cells may come from the graft donor. CDR3 bases: TGCGCCAGCAGCCTGGACGCGGGCGGGAGGTACAATGAGCAGTTCTTC. This codes for CASSLDAGGRYNEQFF. The full variable domain, completed using reference TRBV5-1 and TRBJ2-1, is KAGVTQTPRYLIKTRGQQVTLSCSPISGHRSVSWYQQTPGQGLQFLFEYFSETQRNKGNFPGRFSGRQFSNSRSEMNVSTLELGDSALYLCASSLDAGGRYNEQFFGPGTRLTVL.